A single sample gave rise to the 9 T cell receptor beta chains below, sequenced in a study of T-cell memory formation after mild COVID-19. Each CDR3 protein is one row after TCRdb ran MiXCR on the 5' RACE reads. This sample has 400,000 or so distinct CDR3 sequences, with around 20% found just once. Input material: PBMCs or a T cell subset sorted from them (not recorded which). The origin of the receptors is an adult woman who had mild COVID-19 (a few samples of this study predate the infection). Cell type and time point are not known.

This clonotype was seen only a few times. The genes are TRBV10-3 and TRBJ2-7, with 9 bases that match TRBD1. This CDR3 has 13 amino acids. Germline assignment: CDR1 ENHRY and CDR2 SYGVKD. V gave up 6 bases and J gave up 3 bases; unmatched junction bases: 3. The CDR3 protein is CAISRDRVYEQYF. As DNA, the CDR3 is TGTGCCATCAGCCGGGACAGGGTCTACGAGCAGTACTTC.

In its sample, this clonotype was seen a few times. The chain couples TRBV9 to TRBJ2-2; 7 nucleotides line up with TRBD1. The CDR3 consists of 16 residues. CDR1 is SGDLS and CDR2 is YYNGEE in the germline V gene. Unmatched junction bases numbered 7, after V lost 4 bases and J lost 1 base. The CDR3 bases are TGTGCCAGCAGCTCCAGACAGGGTGGGAACACCGGGGAGCTGTTTTTT. It yields the protein CASSSRQGGNTGELFF. Variable domain in full (rest from reference TRBV9 and TRBJ2-2): DSGVTQTPKHLITATGQRVTLRCSPRSGDLSVYWYQQSLDQGLQFLIQYYNGEERAKGNILERFSAQQFPDLHSELNLSSLELGDSALYFCASSSRQGGNTGELFFGEGSRLTVL.

CDR3 in amino acids: CASSLAGANIQYF. In nucleotides, the CDR3 is TGTGCCAGCAGCTTGGCGGGAGCAAACATTCAGTACTTC. The V and J genes are TRBV7-3 and TRBJ2-4; 7 nucleotides agree with TRBD2. Trimming removed 3 bases from V and 6 bases from J; junction bases left unmatched: 2. Germline V CDR1 and CDR2: SGHTA, FQGTGA. CDR3 size: 13 residues.

The chain joins TRBV12-3 or TRBV12-4 to TRBJ2-7, with TRBD1 matching 8 bases. This CDR3 comprises 14 residues. Trimming removed 4 bases from V and 9 bases from J; junction bases left unmatched: 11. CDR3 protein: CASSYRGRTTRQYF. Here the CDR3 DNA reads TGTGCCAGCAGTTACAGGGGGAGAACTACGAGGCAGTACTTC.

This chain connects TRBV7-8 to TRBJ2-2; the D is unclear. This CDR3 region has 13 residues. V was shortened by 3 bases and J by 4 bases, with 6 bases between the two germline ends. The V gene's germline CDR1 is SGHVS and CDR2 FQNEAQ. This chain's CDR3 is CASSFGPTGELFF. For the CDR3, the DNA is TGTGCCAGCAGCTTTGGGCCCACCGGGGAGCTGTTTTTT. The whole variable domain, filled in from reference TRBV7-8 and TRBJ2-2, reads GAGVSQSPRYKVAKRGQDVALRCDPISGHVSLFWYQQALGQGPEFLTYFQNEAQLDKSGLPSDRFFAERPEGSVSTLKIQRTQQEDSAVYLCASSFGPTGELFFGEGSRLTVL.

This chain uses TRBV2 with TRBJ1-6; 8 positions match TRBD1. Germline V CDR1 and CDR2: SNHLY, FYNNEI. The CDR3 contains 15 residues. With 3 bases clipped from V and 6 bases from J, the junction kept 4 bases outside the gene matches. The CDR3 nucleotides are TGTGCCAGCAGTGAGAGGCAGGGGGCTAATTCACCCCTCCACTTT. Protein sequence: CASSERQGANSPLHF.

This clonotype occurred a few times. The CDR3 reads CASSLAPGAQPQPQHF. In nucleotides, the CDR3 is TGTGCCAGCAGCTTGGCCCCCGGGGCCCAACCTCAGCCCCAGCATTTT. The genes are TRBV5-5 and TRBJ1-5; D is possibly TRBD1 (5 bases). V gave up 0 bases and J gave up 6 bases, with 16 bases separating them. Looked up from germline, CDR1 is SGHKS and CDR2 is YYEKEE (reference sequence). The CDR3 is 16 residues long.

This clonotype has just a few counts. The chain links TRBV19 to TRBJ2-2; D is possibly TRBD1 (6 bases). Germline V gene sequence: CDR1 LNHDA, CDR2 SQIVND (reference sequence). The CDR3 has 15 residues. V lost 3 bases, J lost 6 bases, and 14 bases lay in between. DNA of the CDR3: TGTGCCAGTAGTATCTGGGGGCGTGACGCCGGGGAGCTGTTTTTT. It specifies CASSIWGRDAGELFF.

The chain employs TRBV5-6 and TRBJ2-7, with 7 bases fitting TRBD1. From germline, CDR1 is SGHDT and CDR2 YYEEEE. V trimming: 4 bases; J trimming: 5 bases; junction bases outside the gene matches: 6. The CDR3 is 13 amino acids. CDR3 DNA: TGTGCCAGCAGCCCTGGACAGGCCCACGAGCAGTACTTC. This sequence encodes CASSPGQAHEQYF.